Below are 12 T cell receptor beta chains sequenced from a single sample in a study of shared clonotypes between healthy human individuals. Data came from immunoSEQ multiplex PCR; TCRdb stores just in-frame clones and leaves some out. Counted here are about half a million clones, 70% to 85% occurring once; the ten biggest clones make up around 12%. Sequenced: PBMCs. These receptors were collected from a middle-aged woman in good health. Some clones in this sample may be carry-over from other donors' samples.

V gene TRBV13 combines with J gene TRBJ2-3, with D possibly TRBD2 on 5 matching bases. Germline values: CDR1 PRHDT, CDR2 FYEKMQ (reference sequence). This CDR3 has 14 amino acids. Trimming left V 4 bases short and J 4 bases short, with 12 bases between. The CDR3 bases are TGTGCCAGCAGCTCGTTTGGGAGAGCAGATACGCAGTATTTT. Translation gives CASSSFGRADTQYF.

The genes are TRBV19 and TRBJ1-2; D remains unclear. V dropped 0 bases and J dropped 7 bases, with 12 bases sitting between them. Germline-derived CDR1 and CDR2 are LNHDA and SQIVND (reference sequence). The CDR3 totals 14 residues. CDR3 residues: CASSIEDRDFGYTF. The CDR3 DNA sequence: TGTGCCAGTAGTATAGAGGACCGCGACTTTGGCTACACCTTC.

The rearrangement joins TRBV7-9 to TRBJ2-1; no clear D. Per germline, CDR1 SEHNR and CDR2 FQNEAQ (reference sequence). Between the trimmed V and J ends, which lost 1 base and 10 bases, there was a span of 11 bases. The CDR3 has 13 residues. CDR3 sequence: CASSLGSPGEQFF. The CDR3 DNA reads as TGTGCCAGCAGCTTAGGCTCGCCAGGAGAGCAGTTCTTC.

This clone was counted a single time. This chain uses TRBV7-2 with TRBJ1-3; maybe TRBD1 (5 bases). Trimming removed 10 bases from V and 0 bases from J, with 19 bases in between. The CDR3 covers 16 residues. The germline V gene has CDR1 SGHTA and CDR2 FQGNSA. The DNA of the CDR3 is TGTGCCACTAGTCCTGGGGCCCTTTACTCTGGAAACACCATATATTTT. This codes for CATSPGALYSGNTIYF.

The V gene is TRBV27, the J gene TRBJ2-2; no clear D gene. V gave up 3 bases and J gave up 1 base, with 6 bases separating them. This CDR3 has 14 residues. Germline assignment: CDR1 MNHEY and CDR2 SMNVEV (reference sequence). Written as DNA, the CDR3 is TGTGCCAGCAGTTTCACACGGAACACCGGGGAGCTGTTTTTT. Translated: CASSFTRNTGELFF.

This clone was recorded once. The chain combines TRBV30 with TRBJ2-5; a possible D gene is TRBD2 (7 bases). V dropped 0 bases and J dropped 5 bases, with 16 bases sitting between them. This CDR3 region has 15 residues. Germline CDR1 is GTSNPN and CDR2 is SVGIG (reference sequence). The CDR3 nucleotides are TGTGCCTGGAGTGTAGGGGGGGCGCGGGCTGAGACCCAGTACTTC. Protein: CAWSVGGARAETQYF.

This clone was seen a handful of times. The V gene is TRBV5-1, the J gene TRBJ1-2; D perhaps matches TRBD1 (6 bases). The CDR3 is made up of 15 amino acids. The V gene's germline CDR1 is SGHRS and CDR2 YFSETQ. Trimming pared 0 bases from V and 8 bases from J, leaving 17 bases between. DNA of the CDR3: TGCGCCAGCAGCTTGGGGTTGAGGGGGGTAGACGGCTACACCTTC. This translates into CASSLGLRGVDGYTF.

The chain combines TRBV18 with TRBJ2-2; D unclear. V lost 3 bases to trimming and J lost 0 bases, with 11 bases between them. The germline gives CDR1 KGHSH, CDR2 LQKENI. The CDR3 is made up of 16 amino acids. The CDR3 DNA reads as TGTGCCAGCTCACCGGGCAACAGTGCGAACACCGGGGAGCTGTTTTTT. Its translation is CASSPGNSANTGELFF.

This chain connects TRBV18 to TRBJ2-3; 11 bases line up with TRBD2. The length of the CDR3 is 16 residues. V was clipped by 4 bases and J by 2 bases; unmatched bases: 5. The germline V gene encodes CDR1 KGHSH and CDR2 LQKENI. The CDR3 reads CASSRWGLADTDTQYF. CDR3 DNA: TGTGCCAGCTCACGATGGGGACTAGCGGACACAGATACGCAGTATTTT.

In the case of this clone: A much larger clone is a single base away; this may be a read error. Distinct nucleotide sequences in the sample also encode this CDR3. The chain links TRBV28 to TRBJ2-3, with D perhaps being TRBD1 or TRBD2 (5 bases each). CDR3 length: 12 residues. Germline assignment: CDR1 MDHEN and CDR2 SYDVKM. This chain's CDR3 is CASRGVGDTQYF. CDR3 DNA sequence: TGCGCCAGCAGAGGGGTGGGGGATACGCAGTATTTT.

The chain couples TRBV7-2 to TRBJ2-7, with D possibly called TRBD1 or TRBD2 (6 bases each). Germline lookup yields CDR1 SGHTA and CDR2 FQGNSA. Trimming left V 1 base short and J 3 bases short, with 16 bases between. The CDR3 has 16 residues. CDR3 loop: CASSLGRWGASYEQYF. CDR3 sequence (DNA): TGTGCCAGCAGCTTAGGCCGGTGGGGGGCCAGCTACGAGCAGTACTTC.

V and J are TRBV4-1 and TRBJ2-7, with D tentatively TRBD2 (7 bases). CDR1 and CDR2 (germline): MGHRA, YSYEKL. Trimming left V 1 base short and J 3 bases short, with 13 bases between. The CDR3 spans 15 residues. This CDR3 reads CASSQGRGAFYEQYF. CDR3 DNA sequence: TGCGCCAGCAGCCAAGGTCGGGGGGCGTTCTACGAGCAGTACTTC.